What follows are 30 T cell receptor beta chains derived from one specimen sequenced in a study of blood T cell repertoires in COVID-19. Here immunoSEQ multiplex PCR was the method, and the copy in TCRdb shows in-frame clones only, minus some. The sample has a few hundred thousand clones; 85% to 90% are singletons. The sequencing input was peripheral blood. All receptors derive from a woman aged 45-60 years with COVID-19, enrolled during active disease.

The gene calls are TRBV18 and TRBJ1-4; D call uncertain. The germline gives CDR1 KGHSH, CDR2 LQKENI. CDR3 length: 14 residues. Trimming stripped 4 bases from V and 5 bases from J, with 11 bases between. CDR3 DNA: TGTGCCAGCTCACGAGTAGGAGGGAATGAAAAACTGTTTTTT. Its translation: CASSRVGGNEKLFF.

This clone is labeled as medium-sized. The chain employs TRBV7-9 and TRBJ2-7; D is possibly TRBD1 (5 bases). The V gene lost 1 base and the J gene lost 5 bases, with 9 bases spanning the gap. The CDR3 has 13 amino acids. Germline lookup yields CDR1 SEHNR and CDR2 FQNEAQ (reference sequence). CDR3: CASSLGQGDEQYF. In DNA, the CDR3 is TGTGCCAGCAGCTTAGGGCAGGGCGACGAGCAGTACTTC.

The chain uses TRBV4-2 and TRBJ1-1, with D uncertain. Germline CDR1 is LGHNA and CDR2 is YNFKEQ. This CDR3 has 15 residues. V lost 0 bases and J 1 base, leaving 9 bases between the germline ends. CDR3 DNA sequence: TGTGCCAGCAGCCAAGATCGAGGCAGGAACACTGAAGCTTTCTTT. This sequence encodes CASSQDRGRNTEAFF.

The chain uses TRBV27 and TRBJ1-5; D uncertain. Germline lookup yields CDR1 MNHEY and CDR2 SMNVEV (reference sequence). This CDR3 region has 12 residues. V shed 6 bases and J shed 4 bases, with 7 bases lying between them. CDR3 nucleotide sequence: TGTGCCAGCAGGGCAGTAAATCAGCCCCAGCATTTT. It encodes CASRAVNQPQHF.

The chain joins TRBV29-1 to TRBJ2-1; a possible D gene is TRBD2 (6 bases). This CDR3 is built from 13 residues. Germline CDR1 and CDR2: SQVTM and ANQGSEA. The V end was cut by 6 bases, the J end by 8 bases, with 17 bases between. This chain's CDR3 is CSVVGARRDEQFF. The CDR3 DNA is TGCAGCGTCGTTGGAGCGAGGAGGGATGAGCAGTTCTTC.

This clone was seen only once. The rearrangement joins TRBV11-2 to TRBJ1-2; D unresolved. Germline lookup yields CDR1 SGHAT and CDR2 FQNNGV. With 1 base removed from V and 8 bases from J, the gap between germline ends came to 11 bases. This CDR3 has 13 amino acids. CDR3 DNA: TGTGCCAGCAGCTTAGTTGCCCCGGAGGGCTACACCTTC. Its protein product is CASSLVAPEGYTF.

The CDR3 bases are TGTGCCAGCAGCTACAACCCCGGGAGCCCAAAAGAAAAACTGTTTTTT. Its translation: CASSYNPGSPKEKLFF. The rearrangement uses TRBV6-5 and TRBJ1-4; no clear D. The length of the CDR3 is 16 residues. Germline lookup yields CDR1 MNHEY and CDR2 SVGAGI. With 6 bases removed from V and 8 bases from J, the gap between germline ends came to 22 bases.

CDR3 in amino acids: CASSPQTGTDTQYF. As DNA, the CDR3 is TGTGCCAGCAGCCCTCAGACAGGCACAGATACGCAGTATTTT. The chain recombines TRBV11-2 with TRBJ2-3; maybe TRBD1 (5 bases). The germline V gene encodes CDR1 SGHAT and CDR2 FQNNGV. This CDR3 contains 14 residues. V lost 5 bases to trimming and J lost 1 base, with 10 bases between them.

The CDR3 reads CASSRAGSEMRGGPYGYTF. The CDR3 DNA reads as TGTGCCAGCAGCCGAGCGGGCTCAGAGATGCGGGGCGGGCCGTATGGCTACACCTTC. The chain uses TRBV7-9 and TRBJ1-2; a possible D gene is TRBD1 (5 bases). Germline V gene lookup returns CDR1 SEHNR and CDR2 FQNEAQ (reference sequence). The V end was cut by 5 bases, the J end by 5 bases, with 30 bases between. This CDR3 is built from 19 residues.

V and J are TRBV30 and TRBJ1-2; D gene unclear. V was pared by 4 bases and J by 4 bases, with 10 bases between. Per germline, CDR1 GTSNPN and CDR2 SVGIG (reference sequence). The CDR3 has 12 amino acids. In DNA form, the CDR3 reads TGTGCCTGGACCCGCGAGAGCTATGGCTACACCTTC. As protein: CAWTRESYGYTF. The variable domain in full, completed from reference TRBV30 and TRBJ1-2, reads SQTIHQWPATLVQPVGSPLSLECTVEGTSNPNLYWYRQAAGRGLQLLFYSVGIGQISSEVPQNLSASRPQDRQFILSSKKLLLSDSGFYLCAWTRESYGYTFGSGTRLTVV.

V usage is TRBV3-1 (or the pseudogene TRBV3-2) and J usage is TRBJ1-1; 10 bases map to TRBD1. Germline V lookup: CDR1 LGHDT, CDR2 YNNKEL (reference sequence). With V trimmed by 4 bases and J by 7 bases, 9 bases remained unmatched. CDR3 length equals 15 residues. The CDR3 DNA sequence: TGTGCCAGCAGCCGCGGGACAGGGGAGAGCTATGAAGCTTTCTTT. Its protein product is CASSRGTGESYEAFF.

The J gene is TRBJ2-1, the V gene TRBV7-9; the match to TRBD1 covers 10 bases. CDR3 length: 14 residues. V lost 5 bases and J lost 7; bases outside the gene matches: 5. CDR1 is SEHNR, CDR2 FQNEAQ, per germline (reference sequence). The DNA of the CDR3 is TGTGCCAGCAGCGGGACAGGGGTGGGAAATGAGCAGTTCTTC. Its protein is CASSGTGVGNEQFF.

The chain joins TRBV7-2 to TRBJ2-7; unclear D gene. This CDR3 is built from 15 residues. V lost 6 bases to trimming and J lost 2 bases, with 17 bases between them. The germline gives CDR1 SGHTA, CDR2 FQGNSA. In DNA, the CDR3 is TGTGCCAGCAGACCCCCGTCGGGTAGCACCTACGAGCAGTACTTC. It encodes CASRPPSGSTYEQYF.

This chain uses TRBV24-1 with TRBJ2-7; 12 bases are a match to TRBD1. The CDR3 totals 15 residues. V lost 7 bases and J lost 6; bases outside the gene matches: 9. Germline V lookup: CDR1 KGHDR, CDR2 SFDVKD. Here the CDR3 reads CATSRTGTGGFEQYF. In DNA, the CDR3 is TGTGCCACCAGCCGAACCGGGACAGGGGGCTTCGAGCAGTACTTC.

The V gene is TRBV5-1, the J gene TRBJ1-1; D is undetermined. V gave up 4 bases and J gave up 1 base, with 11 bases separating them. CDR1 is SGHRS and CDR2 is YFSETQ in the germline V gene. This CDR3 comprises 14 residues. The CDR3: CASSILSGNTEAFF. The CDR3 nucleotides read TGCGCCAGCAGCATCCTCTCCGGGAACACTGAAGCTTTCTTT. The variable domain in full, with the rest retrieved from reference TRBV5-1 and TRBJ1-1, is KAGVTQTPRYLIKTRGQQVTLSCSPISGHRSVSWYQQTPGQGLQFLFEYFSETQRNKGNFPGRFSGRQFSNSRSEMNVSTLELGDSALYLCASSILSGNTEAFFGQGTRLTVV.

This clone was found once. V usage is TRBV7-3 and J usage is TRBJ2-4; the match to TRBD2 covers 13 bases. The V and J ends lost 4 bases and 10 bases, in that order; junction bases with no gene match: 10. CDR3 length: 16 amino acids. The germline V gene encodes CDR1 SGHTA and CDR2 FQGTGA. The CDR3 is CASSSPTSGRVGIQYF. CDR3 sequence (DNA): TGTGCCAGCAGCTCCCCAACTAGCGGGAGGGTGGGGATTCAGTACTTC.

The chain joins TRBV7-9 to TRBJ2-5, with 10 bases that match TRBD2. Germline V gene lookup returns CDR1 SEHNR and CDR2 FQNEAQ (reference sequence). Trimming took 8 bases from V and 2 from J; bases not matched to a gene: 8. The CDR3 has 15 residues. In DNA, the CDR3 is TGTGCCAGCGGATCAGCGGGAGGGGGACAAGAGACCCAGTACTTC. As protein: CASGSAGGGQETQYF.

This clone was observed once. The V call is TRBV6-5, the J call TRBJ1-1; TRBD1 might be the D (6 bases). Trimming removed 8 bases at V and 6 bases at J, with 19 bases between. The CDR3 is 14 residues long. In germline, CDR1 is MNHEY, CDR2 SVGAGI. CDR3 DNA sequence: TGTGCCAGCCCACAGGGCCGCGTTACGGCTGAAGCTTTCTTT. As protein: CASPQGRVTAEAFF.

The chain is built from TRBV10-3 and TRBJ2-3, with 11 positions matching TRBD2. In germline, CDR1 is ENHRY, CDR2 SYGVKD. The CDR3 extends over 15 amino acids. V dropped 3 bases and J dropped 4; count of bases not matched to a gene: 3. CDR3 residues: CAISELAGEPDTQYF. For the CDR3, the DNA is TGTGCCATCAGTGAACTAGCGGGAGAACCAGATACGCAGTATTTT.

This clone was detected once. The genes are TRBV4-1 and TRBJ2-2; weak D call: TRBD1 (7 bases). The CDR3 consists of 16 residues. Germline CDR1 and CDR2: MGHRA and YSYEKL. Trimming took off 4 bases at V and 4 bases at J, with 16 bases between the two ends. CDR3 protein: CASSPERQGGTGELFF. The CDR3 DNA sequence: TGCGCCAGCAGCCCCGAAAGACAGGGAGGCACCGGGGAGCTGTTTTTT.

The rearrangement uses TRBV14 and TRBJ2-3, with D perhaps TRBD2 (5 bases). The germline V and J ends were trimmed by 0 bases and 0 bases, with 16 bases remaining between them. This CDR3 has 18 residues. The germline gives CDR1 SGHDN, CDR2 FVKESK. The CDR3 spells CASSQDPTGVHSTDTQYF. The DNA of the CDR3 is TGTGCCAGCAGCCAAGATCCGACCGGGGTACACAGCACAGATACGCAGTATTTT. Variable domain in full (rest from reference TRBV14 and TRBJ2-3): EAGVTQFPSHSVIEKGQTVTLRCDPISGHDNLYWYRRVMGKEIKFLLHFVKESKQDESGMPNNRFLAERTGGTYSTLKVQPAELEDSGVYFCASSQDPTGVHSTDTQYFGPGTRLTVL.

This chain uses TRBV18 with TRBJ1-4; TRBD1 matches 7 bases. This CDR3 region has 16 residues. Germline lookup yields CDR1 KGHSH and CDR2 LQKENI. V gave up 3 bases and J gave up 2 bases; unmatched junction bases: 6. CDR3 sequence reads: CASSPRQGGTNEKLFF. The DNA of the CDR3 is TGTGCCAGCTCACCTCGACAGGGCGGCACTAATGAAAAACTGTTTTTT.

The genes are TRBV19 and TRBJ1-3; D ambiguous. Germline V CDR1 and CDR2: LNHDA, SQIVND (reference sequence). The ends were cut back, 5 bases at V and 0 bases at J, with 5 bases in the middle. This CDR3 is built from 13 residues. The DNA for the CDR3 is TGTGCCAGTAGTCCCTACTCTGGAAACACCATATATTTT. Translating it yields CASSPYSGNTIYF.

The V gene is TRBV5-1, the J gene TRBJ2-7, with D maybe TRBD2 (6 bases). The V gene lost 0 bases and the J gene lost 4 bases, with 11 bases spanning the gap. Germline V gene lookup returns CDR1 SGHRS and CDR2 YFSETQ. The CDR3 runs 14 residues. Here the CDR3 DNA reads TGCGCCAGCAGCTTGGCCGGGAGAGGATACGAGCAGTACTTC. It is translated as CASSLAGRGYEQYF.

The chain couples TRBV7-6 to TRBJ2-7; TRBD1 aligns across 9 bases. From germline, CDR1 is SGHVS and CDR2 FNYEAQ. J gave up 6 bases and V 4 bases, and 1 base lay outside the gene matches. The CDR3 spans 12 residues. CDR3 nucleotides: TGTGCCAGCAGCTCGGACAGGGGCGAGCAGTACTTC. Translating gives CASSSDRGEQYF.

The chain couples TRBV5-4 to TRBJ2-7; D may be TRBD2 (5 bases). Trimming removed 1 base from V and 5 bases from J, with 10 bases in between. The CDR3 covers 13 residues. CDR1 is SGHNT, CDR2 YYREEE, per germline (reference sequence). The CDR3 sequence is CASSLLAGNEQYF. CDR3 DNA sequence: TGTGCCAGCAGCTTGCTAGCTGGCAACGAGCAGTACTTC.

The V call is TRBV27, the J call TRBJ2-3; D is possibly TRBD2 (6 bases). The CDR3 contains 15 residues. The germline gives CDR1 MNHEY, CDR2 SMNVEV (reference sequence). Trimming stripped 3 bases from V and 0 bases from J, with 10 bases between. CDR3 in amino acids: CASSFSGGSTDTQYF. In nucleotides, the CDR3 is TGTGCCAGCAGTTTTAGCGGAGGAAGCACAGATACGCAGTATTTT.

This rearrangement joins TRBV15 to TRBJ2-3; TRBD2 agrees at 11 bases. Per the germline V gene, CDR1 is LNHNV and CDR2 is YYDKDF (reference sequence). Unmatched junction bases numbered 9, after V lost 1 base and J lost 6 bases. CDR3 size: 17 residues. The CDR3 DNA reads TGTGCCACCAGCAGAGTAATAGCGGGAGGGCCGCGGGATACGCAGTATTTT. Translated, it gives CATSRVIAGGPRDTQYF.

The rearrangement joins TRBV13 to TRBJ2-2, with 9 bases aligning to TRBD1. CDR1 PRHDT and CDR2 FYEKMQ come from the germline V gene (reference sequence). The CDR3 runs 16 residues. Trimming at V came to 7 bases and at J to 4 bases, leaving 10 bases not matched to a gene. The CDR3 DNA follows: TGTGCCAGCAAACCGGACAGGGGAAAGGGCACCGGGGAGCTGTTTTTT. This sequence encodes CASKPDRGKGTGELFF.

There are a few counts of this clone. The V and J genes are TRBV7-9 and TRBJ2-7; no clear D. Germline V CDR1 and CDR2: SEHNR, FQNEAQ (reference sequence). V was clipped by 5 bases and J by 2 bases, with 10 bases between them. The CDR3 has 13 amino acids. CDR3: CASSPWQAYEQYF. In DNA, the CDR3 is TGTGCCAGCAGCCCTTGGCAGGCCTACGAGCAGTACTTC.